Below, 29 T cell receptor beta chains from the same sample are listed, as sequenced in a study of resident and recirculating memory T cells in vitiligo. Sequencing used immunoSEQ multiplex PCR; TCRdb keeps in-frame clones, though not all of them. The sample shows 70,000 to 85,000 clones, approximately 93% of them seen only once. The sequencing sample was made of blood. These receptors were obtained from a male donor with vitiligo.

The CDR3 DNA sequence: TGTGCCAGCAGCCCCAGCGGGGGGGTCCAAGAGACCCAGTACTTC. It specifies CASSPSGGVQETQYF. The chain has TRBV4-2 and TRBJ2-5, with 10 bases identical to TRBD2. The CDR3 spans 15 residues. With V trimmed by 4 bases and J by 1 base, 3 bases remained unmatched. The V gene's germline CDR1 is LGHNA and CDR2 YNFKEQ.

This chain uses TRBV5-4 with TRBJ1-3, with a tentative D call TRBD1 (5 bases). Deletions cut 5 bases from V and 0 bases from J, with 24 bases between. The CDR3 is made up of 19 amino acids. Per the germline V gene, CDR1 is SGHNT and CDR2 is YYREEE (reference sequence). The CDR3 DNA reads as TGTGCCAGCAGTTTGACGCAGGGTGCGGGGGATGGCTCTGGAAACACCATATATTTT. Its translation: CASSLTQGAGDGSGNTIYF. The full variable domain, rest sourced from reference TRBV5-4 and TRBJ1-3, is ETGVTQSPTHLIKTRGQQVTLRCSSQSGHNTVSWYQQALGQGPQFIFQYYREEENGRGNFPPRFSGLQFPNYSSELNVNALELDDSALYLCASSLTQGAGDGSGNTIYFGEGSWLTVV.

This chain joins TRBV7-2 and TRBJ2-3; D unresolved. Trimming removed 8 bases at V and 0 bases at J, with 9 bases between. Germline assignment: CDR1 SGHTA and CDR2 FQGNSA. The CDR3 consists of 13 residues. CDR3 region: CASRQTSTDTQYF. DNA of the CDR3: TGTGCCAGCCGTCAAACTAGCACAGATACGCAGTATTTT.

This clone was observed a few times. The chain carries TRBV29-1 and TRBJ1-1; tentative D call: TRBD1 (6 bases). V was cut by 0 bases and J by 4 bases, with 15 bases left in between. Germline CDR1 SQVTM, CDR2 ANQGSEA. The CDR3 has 15 residues. The CDR3 DNA sequence: TGCAGCGTTGAAGATCAATCAGGGGTTTTCACTGAAGCTTTCTTT. Protein: CSVEDQSGVFTEAFF.

CDR3 sequence (DNA): TGTGCCTGGAGCGCGGCCGGACAGACTAGCAATCAGCCCCAGCATTTT. As protein: CAWSAAGQTSNQPQHF. The chain combines TRBV30 with TRBJ1-5, with D maybe TRBD1 (6 bases). The germline CDR1 and CDR2 sequences are GTSNPN and SVGIG (reference sequence). CDR3 length: 16 residues. V lost 3 bases and J 0 bases, leaving 15 bases between the germline ends.

DNA for the CDR3: TGTGCCAGCAGCTTAACCCAGGGGGCGAGGAATGAAAAACTGTTTTTT. This sequence encodes CASSLTQGARNEKLFF. The J gene is TRBJ1-4, the V gene TRBV5-4; 8 bases agree with TRBD1. The CDR3 contains 16 residues. Germline CDR1 and CDR2: SGHNT and YYREEE (reference sequence). V shed 2 bases and J 5 bases; nucleotides not matched to a gene: 8.

This chain joins TRBV10-3 and TRBJ1-5; D not certain. The CDR3 spans 15 residues. Trimming left V 9 bases short and J 1 base short, with 16 bases between. Germline V gene lookup returns CDR1 ENHRY and CDR2 SYGVKD. CDR3 amino acids: CAMRFEGASNQPQHF. CDR3 nucleotides: TGTGCCATGAGGTTCGAGGGCGCGAGCAATCAGCCCCAGCATTTT.

The genes are TRBV7-2 and TRBJ2-3; TRBD2 aligns across 10 bases. In germline, CDR1 is SGHTA, CDR2 FQGNSA. V shed 6 bases and J 3 bases; nucleotides not matched to a gene: 6. There are 15 residues in the CDR3. The CDR3 nucleotides are TGTGCCAGCAGGTTAACTAGCGGGGCTACAGATACGCAGTATTTT. Amino acid sequence: CASRLTSGATDTQYF. Based on the CDR3 plus reference TRBV7-2 and TRBJ2-3, the full variable domain is GAGVSQSPSNKVTEKGKDVELRCDPISGHTALYWYRQSLGQGLEFLIYFQGNSAPDKSGLPSDRFSAERTGGSVSTLTIQRTQQEDSAVYLCASRLTSGATDTQYFGPGTRLTVL.

The rearrangement links TRBV27 to TRBJ1-1, with TRBD1 identical over 7 bases. The ends lost 6 bases at V and 2 bases at J; junction bases unmatched: 6. The CDR3 contains 14 residues. CDR1 is MNHEY, CDR2 SMNVEV, per germline (reference sequence). The CDR3 coding sequence is TGTGCCAGCAGGCACGGGACAGCAAACACTGAAGCTTTCTTT. Translation: CASRHGTANTEAFF.

The chain is built from TRBV6-1 and TRBJ2-3; D is uncertain. Germline CDR1 is MNHNS and CDR2 is SASEGT. The CDR3 spans 12 residues. The V end was cut by 3 bases, the J end by 4 bases, with 5 bases between. CDR3 in amino acids: CASSEASDTQYF. Here the CDR3 DNA reads TGTGCCAGCAGTGAGGCTTCAGATACGCAGTATTTT.

The rearrangement links TRBV10-3 to TRBJ2-7, with D possibly matching TRBD1 (6 bases). This CDR3 has 12 amino acids. Germline CDR1 reads ENHRY; CDR2 reads SYGVKD. V was shortened by 6 bases and J by 4 bases, with 10 bases between the two germline ends. The chain's CDR3 is CAISRTAYEQYF. In nucleotides, the CDR3 is TGTGCCATCAGCCGGACAGCTTACGAGCAGTACTTC.

This chain uses TRBV29-1 with TRBJ2-4; D is ambiguous. V was pared by 7 bases and J by 0 bases, with 10 bases between. Germline V gene lookup returns CDR1 SQVTM and CDR2 ANQGSEA. The CDR3 runs to 13 residues. In DNA, the CDR3 is TGCAGCGGATACACCGTAGCCAAAAACATTCAGTACTTC. It translates to CSGYTVAKNIQYF.

This clone was observed a few times. The J gene is TRBJ1-1, the V gene TRBV6-5; no definite D call. This CDR3 region has 13 residues. The V end was cut by 5 bases, the J end by 3 bases, with 10 bases between. Germline V gene sequence: CDR1 MNHEY, CDR2 SVGAGI. CDR3 in DNA: TGTGCCAGCAGTCATAGGGAGTACACTGAAGCTTTCTTT. It encodes CASSHREYTEAFF.

The gene calls are TRBV6-6 and TRBJ2-2; possible D gene TRBD2, 5 bases. Germline CDR1 reads MNHNY; CDR2 reads SVGAGI (reference sequence). With 6 bases removed from V and 5 bases from J, the gap between germline ends came to 13 bases. The CDR3 consists of 14 residues. CDR3 nucleotides: TGTGCCAGCAGCCCCCGGGGTCAGACCGGGGAGCTGTTTTTT. The encoded protein is CASSPRGQTGELFF.

J is TRBJ1-5 and V is TRBV28; D perhaps matches TRBD1 (5 bases). The CDR3 sequence is 14 residues long. V was shortened by 6 bases and J by 2 bases, with 11 bases between the two germline ends. CDR1 is MDHEN, CDR2 SYDVKM, per germline. CDR3 residues: CASRQGSGNQPQHF. The CDR3 DNA is TGTGCCAGCAGGCAGGGTTCAGGCAATCAGCCCCAGCATTTT.

This clone was observed a single time. The chain links TRBV18 to TRBJ1-1, with D hard to call. The germline CDR1 and CDR2 sequences are KGHSH and LQKENI. The CDR3 sequence is 14 residues long. Between the trimmed V and J ends, which lost 3 bases and 1 base, there was a span of 9 bases. The DNA for the CDR3 is TGTGCCAGCTCACCTGCGGTATCGAACACTGAAGCTTTCTTT. Amino acids: CASSPAVSNTEAFF.

The chain has TRBV6-1 and TRBJ1-2, with 7 bases fitting TRBD1. Germline CDR1 and CDR2: MNHNS and SASEGT. With 6 bases clipped from V and 8 bases from J, the junction kept 9 bases outside the gene matches. The length of the CDR3 is 13 residues. The CDR3, as DNA: TGTGCCAGCAGCCCGGACAGGTCTGGAGGCTACACCTTC. Encoded protein: CASSPDRSGGYTF.

The chain links TRBV4-3 to TRBJ1-1; D is unclear. The CDR3 consists of 13 residues. CDR1 is LGHNA and CDR2 is YSLEER in the germline V gene. Between the trimmed V and J ends, which lost 0 bases and 1 base, there was a span of 3 bases. Here the CDR3 DNA reads TGCGCCAGCAGCCAAGACGGGAACACTGAAGCTTTCTTT. Translation: CASSQDGNTEAFF.

This chain's CDR3 is CASSLVGGGHSNQPQHF. In DNA, the CDR3 is TGTGCCAGCAGCTTAGTAGGGGGTGGCCATAGCAATCAGCCCCAGCATTTT. The chain couples TRBV11-3 to TRBJ1-5; possible D gene TRBD1, 6 bases. The CDR3 sequence is 17 residues long. V gave up 1 base and J gave up 0 bases, with 13 bases separating them. Germline CDR1 reads SGHNT; CDR2 reads YENEEA. The full variable domain, rest sourced from reference TRBV11-3 and TRBJ1-5, is EAGVVQSPRYKIIEKKQPVAFWCNPISGHNTLYWYLQNLGQGPELLIRYENEEAVDDSQLPKDRFSAERLKGVDSTLKIQPAELGDSAVYLCASSLVGGGHSNQPQHFGDGTRLSIL.

CDR3 nucleotides: TGTGCCAGCAGCTCCCCCCCTAGCGGGCAAGAGACCCAGTACTTC. Its protein product is CASSSPPSGQETQYF. This chain uses TRBV4-2 with TRBJ2-5; TRBD2 aligns across 8 bases. V lost 5 bases and J lost 2; bases outside the gene matches: 7. The CDR3 totals 15 residues. Germline V gene data show CDR1 as LGHNA and CDR2 as YNFKEQ.

The genes are TRBV5-6 and TRBJ1-2; D unclear. CDR3 length: 13 residues. In germline, CDR1 is SGHDT, CDR2 YYEEEE. Trimming left V 7 bases short and J 2 bases short, with 12 bases between. The CDR3: CASFWRRNYGYTF. The CDR3 nucleotides are TGTGCCAGCTTCTGGCGGAGAAACTATGGCTACACCTTC.

The gene calls are TRBV30 and TRBJ1-5; TRBD1 is a possible D gene (5 bases). V was clipped by 0 bases and J by 4 bases, with 7 bases between them. Germline CDR1 reads GTSNPN; CDR2 reads SVGIG (reference sequence). The CDR3 is 13 residues long. The CDR3: CAWSVGGNQPQHF. CDR3 DNA: TGTGCCTGGAGTGTTGGGGGGAATCAGCCCCAGCATTTT.

The rearrangement uses TRBV21-1 and TRBJ1-3; the D call TRBD1 from the table was never checked on the DNA. TRBV21-1 is a pseudogene. The CDR3 covers 16 residues. CDR3 residues: CASSKEKGRSGNTIYF. The CDR3 DNA is TGTGCCAGCAGCAAAGAGAAGGGGCGCTCTGGAAACACCATATATTTT.

This chain uses TRBV11-1 with TRBJ2-7; 8 positions match TRBD1. Trimming removed 6 bases from V and 3 bases from J; junction bases left unmatched: 4. Germline CDR1 and CDR2: SGHAT and FQDESV (reference sequence). The CDR3 extends over 13 amino acids. CDR3: CASRADRGYEQYF. CDR3 in DNA: TGTGCCAGCAGAGCTGACAGGGGCTACGAGCAGTACTTC.

V gene TRBV7-2 combines with J gene TRBJ1-1; tentatively, D is TRBD1 (6 bases). The CDR3 loop spans 15 amino acids. V lost 4 bases to trimming and J lost 3 bases, with 15 bases between them. Per the germline V gene, CDR1 is SGHTA and CDR2 is FQGNSA. In nucleotides, the CDR3 is TGTGCCAGCAGCTCCCTGGGGGCGGGCTACACTGAAGCTTTCTTT. Amino acids: CASSSLGAGYTEAFF.

The genes are TRBV7-9 and TRBJ1-5, with D possibly matching TRBD1 (6 bases). Trimming took 4 bases from V and 1 from J, leaving 8 bases between them. Germline CDR1 reads SEHNR; CDR2 reads FQNEAQ (reference sequence). The CDR3 has 14 residues. The chain's CDR3 is CASSSDRSNQPQHF. CDR3 bases: TGTGCCAGCAGCTCCGACAGGAGCAATCAGCCCCAGCATTTT.

The chain is built from TRBV6-4 and TRBJ2-7; D is perhaps TRBD2 (6 bases). The CDR3 is 15 amino acids. The V gene's germline CDR1 is MRHNA and CDR2 SNTAGT. V gave up 1 base and J gave up 0 bases, with 10 bases separating them. The CDR3 DNA reads as TGTGCCAGCAGTGACTTGGGCGGGAACTCCTACGAGCAGTACTTC. Translation: CASSDLGGNSYEQYF.

The table lists this clone with a count of one. This rearrangement joins TRBV6-6 to TRBJ1-6; D is perhaps TRBD1 (5 bases). Between the trimmed V and J ends, which lost 8 bases and 7 bases, there was a span of 9 bases. CDR3 size: 12 residues. Germline lookup yields CDR1 MNHNY and CDR2 SVGAGI (reference sequence). CDR3 sequence (DNA): TGTGCCAGCGCCAGACAGAATTCACCCCTCCACTTT. Translation: CASARQNSPLHF.

The rearrangement links TRBV11-2 to TRBJ2-1; weak D call: TRBD1 (5 bases). Between the trimmed V and J ends, which lost 8 bases and 4 bases, there was a span of 15 bases. Germline V gives CDR1 SGHAT, CDR2 FQNNGV. The CDR3 extends over 14 amino acids. CDR3 loop: CASAWGSPYNEQFF. CDR3 in DNA: TGTGCCAGCGCCTGGGGCAGTCCGTACAATGAGCAGTTCTTC.